The clone carrying this T cell receptor (beta chain) is labeled medium-sized. These data are taken from a study of spatial heterogeneity in lung cancer. About the research overall: A unique TCR and UMI combination showed up more than ten times in raw reads, on average.

TCRdb independently ran MiXCR on the 5' RACE reads; one entry per CDR3 protein. The sample consists of 18,000 or so distinct CDR3 sequences, more than 8% of them appearing once. Time point given: blood at routine non-recurrence follow-up after resection. Germline CDR1 and CDR2: MNHEY and SMNVEV (reference sequence). CDR3 length equals 13 residues. Trimming cost V 2 bases and J 2 bases, with 6 bases left between them. This TCR came from a male donor with early-stage non-small cell lung cancer. This sequence joins TRBV27 and TRBJ1-2, with D unresolved. Sequenced material: PBMCs, taken at follow-up. In DNA, the CDR3 is TGTGCCAGCAGTTTAACGGGAAACTATGGCTACACCTTC. It yields the protein CASSLTGNYGYTF.